The 24 T cell receptor beta chains below all came from one sample that was sequenced in a study of shared clonotypes between healthy human individuals. Produced via immunoSEQ multiplex PCR; TCRdb's table is partial and in-frame only. This table holds millions of clones, roughly 94% found once. Sequencing was performed on naive CD4+ T cells sorted from blood. Documented subset: CD45RA+ positively selected. These receptors originate from a man aged 18 to 30 in good health.

The gene calls are TRBV6-1 and TRBJ2-6, with D uncertain. CDR1 and CDR2 (germline): MNHNS, SASEGT. Trimming took off 2 bases at V and 0 bases at J, with 11 bases between the two ends. CDR3 length: 17 residues. The CDR3 sequence is CASSEPGLSSGANVLTF. Here the CDR3 DNA reads TGTGCCAGCAGTGAACCGGGCCTAAGCTCTGGGGCCAACGTCCTGACTTTC.

The chain couples TRBV6-5 to TRBJ1-1, with TRBD1 identical over 8 bases. CDR3 length: 14 residues. V lost 6 bases, J lost 4 bases, and 7 bases stayed unmatched. Germline V gene lookup returns CDR1 MNHEY and CDR2 SVGAGI. The CDR3: CASRPRGPGTEAFF. The CDR3 nucleotides read TGTGCCAGCAGACCCAGGGGGCCGGGCACTGAAGCTTTCTTT.

This chain uses TRBV29-1 with TRBJ1-2; no clear D. V was trimmed by 5 bases and J by 2 bases, leaving 15 bases between them. This CDR3 region has 14 residues. Germline values: CDR1 SQVTM, CDR2 ANQGSEA. The CDR3 reads CSVTQIQPNYGYTF. CDR3 nucleotide sequence: TGCAGCGTTACCCAGATCCAACCGAACTATGGCTACACCTTC.

The chain links TRBV7-2 to TRBJ2-4, with 8 bases identical to TRBD2. In germline, CDR1 is SGHTA, CDR2 FQGNSA. The CDR3 sequence is 15 residues long. The ends lost 4 bases at V and 6 bases at J; junction bases unmatched: 8. CDR3 protein: CASSSPGGAGNIQYF. The CDR3 DNA follows: TGTGCCAGCAGCTCGCCCGGGGGGGCGGGAAACATTCAGTACTTC.

This chain links TRBV11-2 with TRBJ1-4, with D perhaps matching TRBD1 (6 bases). This CDR3 is built from 14 residues. V lost 3 bases and J 7 bases, leaving 12 bases between the germline ends. The V gene's germline CDR1 is SGHAT and CDR2 FQNNGV. The CDR3 sequence: CASSFTGITEKLFF. The CDR3 DNA is TGTGCCAGCAGCTTCACAGGGATCACTGAAAAACTGTTTTTT.

The chain joins TRBV6-5 to TRBJ2-3; 10 positions match TRBD1. V gave up 6 bases and J gave up 1 base; unmatched junction bases: 4. CDR3 length equals 15 residues. Germline V gene sequence: CDR1 MNHEY, CDR2 SVGAGI. The CDR3 region has the DNA TGTGCCAGCAGGTCCGGGACAGGGGGCACAGATACGCAGTATTTT. Amino acid sequence: CASRSGTGGTDTQYF.

Notes on this clone: This sample includes further DNA sequences coding for the same CDR3. The rearrangement links TRBV6-6 to TRBJ1-1; unclear D gene. CDR1 and CDR2 from the germline V gene are MNHNY and SVGAGI (reference sequence). CDR3 length equals 14 residues. Deletions cut 0 bases from V and 1 base from J, with 6 bases between. The CDR3 is CASSYSNQNTEAFF. The CDR3 DNA reads TGTGCCAGCAGTTACTCGAATCAGAACACTGAAGCTTTCTTT.

This chain links TRBV28 with TRBJ1-3; D is ambiguous. The CDR3 consists of 14 residues. Trimming took off 7 bases at V and 2 bases at J, with 12 bases between the two ends. The V gene's germline CDR1 is MDHEN and CDR2 SYDVKM. CDR3 bases: TGTGCCAGCATAGGGCGGGAAGCTGGAAACACCATATATTTT. The encoded protein is CASIGREAGNTIYF.

The CDR3 nucleotides are TGTGCCAGCAGCTCCCGAAGTCAGGGCCAAGAGACCCAGTACTTC. It is translated as CASSSRSQGQETQYF. V gene TRBV2 combines with J gene TRBJ2-5; a possible D gene is TRBD1 (5 bases). Deletions cut 6 bases from V and 1 base from J, with 15 bases between. Germline assignment: CDR1 SNHLY and CDR2 FYNNEI. The CDR3 contains 15 residues.

This clone was observed once. V usage is TRBV6-5 and J usage is TRBJ1-1, with D unresolved. The germline gives CDR1 MNHEY, CDR2 SVGAGI. The CDR3 sequence is 10 residues long. The germline V and J ends were trimmed by 8 bases and 11 bases, with 12 bases remaining between them. This chain's CDR3 is CASGEVWAFF. For the CDR3, the DNA is TGTGCCAGCGGCGAGGTTTGGGCTTTCTTT.

This clone was detected only once. This sequence joins TRBV5-1 and TRBJ1-1; TRBD1 aligns across 7 bases. The junction had 3 bases not matched to a gene; V was cut back by 1 base and J by 0 bases. Looked up from germline, CDR1 is SGHRS and CDR2 is YFSETQ. This CDR3 comprises 15 residues. CDR3 coding DNA: TGCGCCAGCAGCTTGACAGGGGAGATGAACACTGAAGCTTTCTTT. Amino acid sequence: CASSLTGEMNTEAFF.

V is TRBV10-3 and J is TRBJ2-1; unclear D gene. V gave up 8 bases and J gave up 3 bases, with 14 bases separating them. The CDR3 is 14 residues long. CDR1 and CDR2 from the germline V gene are ENHRY and SYGVKD. CDR3 sequence reads: CAIWDSSGYNEQFF. For the CDR3, the DNA is TGTGCCATCTGGGATTCGTCGGGCTACAATGAGCAGTTCTTC.

Notes on this clone: This sample includes further DNA sequences coding for the same CDR3. This chain uses TRBV6-6 with TRBJ2-2; 7 nucleotides match TRBD2. Trimming removed 3 bases from V and 0 bases from J; junction bases left unmatched: 1. This CDR3 is 15 amino acids long. Germline assignment: CDR1 MNHNY and CDR2 SVGAGI (reference sequence). CDR3 nucleotides: TGTGCCAGCAGTTATCGGGGGGCGAACACCGGGGAGCTGTTTTTT. Its protein is CASSYRGANTGELFF.

CDR3 sequence reads: CASSLEGPPYNSPLHF. The DNA of the CDR3 is TGCGCCAGCAGCTTGGAGGGACCGCCCTATAATTCACCCCTCCACTTT. The rearrangement joins TRBV5-1 to TRBJ1-6; D is perhaps TRBD1 (5 bases). Trimming took off 0 bases at V and 2 bases at J, with 9 bases between the two ends. The germline V gene has CDR1 SGHRS and CDR2 YFSETQ. There are 16 residues in the CDR3. Filled out from reference TRBV5-1 and TRBJ1-6, the complete variable domain reads KAGVTQTPRYLIKTRGQQVTLSCSPISGHRSVSWYQQTPGQGLQFLFEYFSETQRNKGNFPGRFSGRQFSNSRSEMNVSTLELGDSALYLCASSLEGPPYNSPLHFGNGTRLTVT.

This clone was recorded a few times. The chain links TRBV7-2 to TRBJ2-3, with TRBD2 matching over 13 bases. Trimming removed 1 base from V and 2 bases from J; junction bases left unmatched: 3. The CDR3 spans 17 residues. Germline CDR1 is SGHTA and CDR2 is FQGNSA. This CDR3 is CASSLGGLAGLTDTQYF. CDR3 nucleotide sequence: TGTGCCAGCAGCTTAGGGGGACTAGCGGGGCTCACAGATACGCAGTATTTT.

The genes are TRBV30 and TRBJ1-2, with D unclear. Germline-derived CDR1 and CDR2 are GTSNPN and SVGIG (reference sequence). V lost 5 bases to trimming and J lost 2 bases, with 9 bases between them. CDR3 length: 12 amino acids. This chain's CDR3 is CAWSSSNYGYTF. The CDR3 DNA is TGTGCCTGGTCTTCCAGCAACTATGGCTACACCTTC.

The V call is TRBV9, the J call TRBJ1-2; D perhaps matches TRBD1 (6 bases). The V end lost 2 bases, the J end lost 6 bases, and 20 bases lay between the germline ends. Germline CDR1 reads SGDLS; CDR2 reads YYNGEE. The CDR3 is 16 residues long. The CDR3 DNA is TGTGCCAGCAGCGTGAGGGGACATGGTGAGGTGAATGGCTACACCTTC. Protein sequence: CASSVRGHGEVNGYTF.

The rearrangement uses TRBV7-2 and TRBJ2-7; 11 bases are shared with TRBD1. The ends lost 6 bases at V and 3 bases at J; junction bases unmatched: 4. The CDR3 covers 14 residues. Germline CDR1 is SGHTA and CDR2 is FQGNSA. The chain's CDR3 is CASRTGTGGYEQYF. In nucleotides, the CDR3 is TGTGCCAGCAGGACCGGGACAGGGGGCTACGAGCAGTACTTC.

The chain couples TRBV10-3 to TRBJ1-4; possibly TRBD1 for D (5 bases). The germline CDR1 and CDR2 sequences are ENHRY and SYGVKD. The V end lost 5 bases, the J end lost 7 bases, and 14 bases lay between the germline ends. CDR3 length: 14 residues. Here the CDR3 DNA reads TGTGCCATCAGTATGGGGGGGACGGGTGAAAAACTGTTTTTT. Its protein is CAISMGGTGEKLFF.

The chain carries TRBV10-3 and TRBJ1-1, with 7 bases matching TRBD1. CDR3 length equals 15 residues. CDR1 is ENHRY and CDR2 is SYGVKD in the germline V gene. Trimming removed 7 bases from V and 4 bases from J; junction bases left unmatched: 12. As DNA, the CDR3 is TGTGCCATCACCATAGAGGGCCCAGGGGGCACTGAAGCTTTCTTT. Amino acids: CAITIEGPGGTEAFF.

The chain recombines TRBV7-9 with TRBJ1-1; unclear D gene. Germline loops: CDR1 SEHNR, CDR2 FQNEAQ (reference sequence). CDR3 length: 13 amino acids. V was pared by 8 bases and J by 1 base, with 11 bases between. The CDR3 protein is CASHYMGNTEAFF. DNA of the CDR3: TGTGCCAGCCACTATATGGGGAACACTGAAGCTTTCTTT.

The J gene is TRBJ2-7, the V gene TRBV2; 8 bases align to TRBD1. The CDR3 contains 15 residues. J lost 2 bases, V lost 6 bases, and 9 bases had no gene match. In germline, CDR1 is SNHLY, CDR2 FYNNEI. The chain's CDR3 is CASSTGQDATYEQYF. As DNA, the CDR3 is TGTGCCAGCAGCACGGGACAGGATGCGACCTACGAGCAGTACTTC. Based on the CDR3 plus reference TRBV2 and TRBJ2-7, the full variable domain is EPEVTQTPSHQVTQMGQEVILRCVPISNHLYFYWYRQILGQKVEFLVSFYNNEISEKSEIFDDQFSVERPDGSNFTLKIRSTKLEDSAMYFCASSTGQDATYEQYFGPGTRLTVT.

This clone was picked up one time. This CDR3 reads CASSVDWGLRKLFF. CDR3 coding DNA: TGTGCCAGCTCGGTAGACTGGGGCCTAAGGAAACTGTTTTTT. V and J are TRBV18 and TRBJ1-4; a possible D gene is TRBD1 (5 bases). The CDR3 is made up of 14 amino acids. The V gene lost 6 bases and the J gene lost 11 bases, with 19 bases spanning the gap. From germline, CDR1 is KGHSH and CDR2 LQKENI.

J is TRBJ2-7 and V is TRBV5-1, with a weak D call TRBD2 (5 bases). V was clipped by 0 bases and J by 6 bases, with 16 bases between them. The CDR3 runs to 15 residues. CDR1 is SGHRS, CDR2 YFSETQ, per germline. CDR3 DNA sequence: TGCGCCAGCAGCTTGGGTGCCGGGGTTGGGCCCGAGCAGTACTTC. It is translated as CASSLGAGVGPEQYF.